This T cell receptor beta chain was documented in a study of blood T cell repertoires in COVID-19. In the source study's methods: How many nucleated cells were present was estimated from reference gene primer amplification. Measured with immunoSEQ multiplex PCR; TCRdb has only the in-frame clones, and not every one. That table is the source of V, J and clone size, and D and trimming were worked out from the DNA. The sample lists some 240,000 clones, over 75% occurring once. V shed 2 bases, J shed 3 bases, and the junction held 7 bases outside the gene matches. Germline V lookup: CDR1 SGHTA, CDR2 FQGNSA. The CDR3 is made up of 17 amino acids. Seattle researchers signed up patients amid active infection and tracked them longitudinally.

The chain has TRBV7-2 and TRBJ1-6; the match to TRBD1 covers 7 bases. This TCR was recovered from a woman in her 70s with COVID-19, enrolled during active disease. Material: peripheral blood. CDR3 in DNA: TGTGCCAGCAGCTTACAAGGGCGACAGGGCTATAATTCACCCCTCCACTTT. Its translation: CASSLQGRQGYNSPLHF.